Shown below are 31 T cell receptor beta chains from a single sample sequenced in a study of blood T cells in healthy people across ages. Sample-barcoded 5' priming and a J-beta primer mix drove a second PCR of roughly 6 to 12 cycles. In TCRdb, the 5' RACE reads were re-called with MiXCR into one record per CDR3 protein. The data show fewer than 1.5 million distinct CDR3 sequences, 40% to 50% seen once. The sequencing input was blood. The receptors were gathered from a woman younger than 30 in good health.

The sample holds a few counts of this clonotype. The chain employs TRBV12-3 or TRBV12-4 and TRBJ2-1; D call uncertain. CDR3 length equals 12 residues. Trimming removed 1 base from V and 9 bases from J, with 7 bases in between. In DNA, the CDR3 is TGTGCCAGCAGTTTAGGCCAGTTTGAGCAGTTCTTC. This encodes CASSLGQFEQFF.

The chain combines TRBV28 with TRBJ2-3; a weak D match, TRBD1 (5 bases). From germline, CDR1 is MDHEN and CDR2 SYDVKM. V lost 2 bases to trimming and J lost 0 bases, with 15 bases between them. The CDR3 totals 17 residues. The CDR3 DNA reads TGTGCCAGCAGTTTAGCTTGGGGCGGCCCTAGCACAGATACGCAGTATTTT. Its translation: CASSLAWGGPSTDTQYF. Full variable domain (outside the CDR3, taken from reference TRBV28 and TRBJ2-3): DVKVTQSSRYLVKRTGEKVFLECVQDMDHENMFWYRQDPGLGLRLIYFSYDVKMKEKGDIPEGYSVSREKKERFSLILESASTNQTSMYLCASSLAWGGPSTDTQYFGPGTRLTVL.

The V gene is TRBV5-1, the J gene TRBJ2-1; TRBD2 matches at 10 bases. The CDR3 totals 15 residues. The ends lost 2 bases at V and 5 bases at J; junction bases unmatched: 4. The germline CDR1 and CDR2 sequences are SGHRS and YFSETQ. The CDR3 DNA follows: TGCGCCAGCAGCTTTTCTAGCGGGAGTAACAATGAGCAGTTCTTC. It yields the protein CASSFSSGSNNEQFF.

This clonotype was picked up a small number of times. The genes are TRBV30 and TRBJ2-7; TRBD2 matches at 14 bases. Germline lookup yields CDR1 GTSNPN and CDR2 SVGIG (reference sequence). Losses at the gene ends were 1 base for V and 7 bases for J; bases not matched to a gene: 12. The CDR3 has 17 residues. CDR3 in amino acids: CAWSGGLAGADNSEQYF. DNA for the CDR3: TGTGCCTGGAGTGGGGGACTAGCGGGAGCCGACAATAGTGAGCAGTACTTC.

A few counts support this clonotype. The V gene is TRBV19, the J gene TRBJ1-5, with 12 nucleotides matching TRBD1. Germline lookup yields CDR1 LNHDA and CDR2 SQIVND (reference sequence). V trimming: 9 bases; J trimming: 2 bases; junction bases outside the gene matches: 14. This CDR3 is 18 amino acids long. CDR3 DNA sequence: TGTGCCAGCACCCCTCGGGACAGGGGGCTATGGGGCAATCAGCCCCAGCATTTT. As protein: CASTPRDRGLWGNQPQHF. Drawing the rest from reference TRBV19 and TRBJ1-5, the complete variable domain is DGGITQSPKYLFRKEGQNVTLSCEQNLNHDAMYWYRQDPGQGLRLIYYSQIVNDFQKGDIAEGYSVSREKKESFPLTVTSAQKNPTAFYLCASTPRDRGLWGNQPQHFGDGTRLSIL.

This chain uses TRBV20-1 with TRBJ1-1; the match to TRBD1 covers 7 bases. V gave up 6 bases and J gave up 1 base; unmatched junction bases: 8. Per the germline V gene, CDR1 is DFQATT and CDR2 is SNEGSKA (reference sequence). The CDR3 has 14 amino acids. In nucleotides, the CDR3 is TGCAGTGCCCGGACCCAGGGGGGGAACACTGAAGCTTTCTTT. Residues: CSARTQGGNTEAFF.

This clonotype was detected only a few times. The chain combines TRBV10-3 with TRBJ2-5, with D hard to call. CDR1 is ENHRY and CDR2 is SYGVKD in the germline V gene. V was shortened by 7 bases and J by 11 bases, with 14 bases between the two germline ends. This CDR3 is built from 11 residues. CDR3 nucleotide sequence: TGTGCCATCAACCAAGCCAATGAGCAGTACTTC. This translates into CAINQANEQYF.

The chain is built from TRBV20-1 and TRBJ2-4, with D perhaps given as TRBD1 or TRBD2 (5 bases each). V lost 3 bases, J lost 13 bases, and 22 bases lay in between. The germline gives CDR1 DFQATT, CDR2 SNEGSKA (reference sequence). The CDR3 length is 14 residues. The chain's CDR3 is CSASGDDSYNEQYF. DNA of the CDR3: TGCAGTGCTAGCGGGGACGACTCCTACAATGAGCAGTACTTC.

V and J are TRBV20-1 and TRBJ1-2; no reliable D call. The V end was cut by 3 bases, the J end by 8 bases, with 10 bases between. CDR1 is DFQATT, CDR2 SNEGSKA, per germline (reference sequence). CDR3 length equals 11 residues. CDR3 nucleotides: TGCAGTGCTAGTCTCTCGGAAGGCTACACCTTC. It translates to CSASLSEGYTF.

The rearrangement links TRBV29-1 to TRBJ2-2, with D unclear. The CDR3 covers 12 residues. The germline V gene has CDR1 SQVTM and CDR2 ANQGSEA. Trimming pared 2 bases from V and 4 bases from J, leaving 5 bases between. CDR3 loop: CSVEPSTGELFF. The CDR3 bases are TGCAGCGTTGAACCCTCCACCGGGGAGCTGTTTTTT.

The chain carries TRBV10-3 and TRBJ1-2; the D is unclear. CDR1 is ENHRY, CDR2 SYGVKD, per germline. The CDR3 spans 15 residues. With 4 bases removed from V and 3 bases from J, the gap between germline ends came to 15 bases. This CDR3 is CAISGSGPRHYGYTF. CDR3 coding DNA: TGTGCCATCAGTGGGTCTGGACCCCGGCACTATGGCTACACCTTC.

V gene TRBV6-6 combines with J gene TRBJ1-2, with D perhaps matching TRBD1 (6 bases). The CDR3 runs 14 residues. V was shortened by 6 bases and J by 3 bases, with 14 bases between the two germline ends. CDR1 MNHNY and CDR2 SVGAGI come from the germline V gene (reference sequence). DNA of the CDR3: TGTGCCAGCAGGTTCGGGGGGGCGGACTATGGCTACACCTTC. This gives the protein CASRFGGADYGYTF.

This clonotype was found a few times. The chain joins TRBV20-1 to TRBJ1-1, with 7 bases fitting TRBD1. V lost 6 bases and J lost 1; bases outside the gene matches: 8. The CDR3 length is 14 residues. CDR1 DFQATT and CDR2 SNEGSKA come from the germline V gene (reference sequence). DNA for the CDR3: TGCAGTGCCCCAACAGGGGCTACGAACACTGAAGCTTTCTTT. This encodes CSAPTGATNTEAFF.

The rearrangement joins TRBV5-1 to TRBJ1-1, with D perhaps TRBD1 (6 bases). Deletions cut 4 bases from V and 10 bases from J, with 14 bases between. This CDR3 contains 12 residues. Germline CDR1 SGHRS, CDR2 YFSETQ. The CDR3 reads CASSEDRGGAFF. For the CDR3, the DNA is TGCGCCAGCAGCGAGGACAGAGGGGGAGCTTTCTTT. Filled out from reference TRBV5-1 and TRBJ1-1, the complete variable domain reads KAGVTQTPRYLIKTRGQQVTLSCSPISGHRSVSWYQQTPGQGLQFLFEYFSETQRNKGNFPGRFSGRQFSNSRSEMNVSTLELGDSALYLCASSEDRGGAFFGQGTRLTVV.

This clonotype has just a few counts. The V gene is TRBV12-3 or TRBV12-4, the J gene TRBJ2-3, with 7 bases that match TRBD2. The CDR3 runs 13 residues. Trimming at V came to 10 bases and at J to 4 bases, leaving 8 bases not matched to a gene. The CDR3 here is CATLAGWPDTQYF. CDR3 nucleotide sequence: TGTGCCACCTTAGCGGGCTGGCCAGATACGCAGTATTTT.

This chain joins TRBV2 and TRBJ2-5, with D perhaps being TRBD1 or TRBD2 (6 bases each). The CDR3 is made up of 14 amino acids. In germline, CDR1 is SNHLY, CDR2 FYNNEI. The V gene lost 6 bases and the J gene lost 5 bases, with 16 bases spanning the gap. CDR3 DNA sequence: TGTGCCAGCAGGAACTCGGGGGCTCGGGAGACCCAGTACTTC. Translating it yields CASRNSGARETQYF.

A few counts support this clonotype. V is TRBV4-1 and J is TRBJ2-1; 10 bases line up with TRBD2. Trimming removed 0 bases from V and 2 bases from J; junction bases left unmatched: 4. This CDR3 contains 17 residues. Germline V gives CDR1 MGHRA, CDR2 YSYEKL. The chain's CDR3 is CASSQDKGLATYNEQFF. In DNA form, the CDR3 reads TGCGCCAGCAGCCAAGACAAGGGACTAGCGACCTACAATGAGCAGTTCTTC.

The rearrangement links TRBV9 to TRBJ2-7; 8 nucleotides line up with TRBD2. TRBJ2-5 matches the DNA end more closely, so the J call is doubtful. The CDR3 runs 14 residues. Germline lookup yields CDR1 SGDLS and CDR2 YYNGEE. CDR3 amino acids: CASSVVTSGETQYF. CDR3 DNA: TGTGCCAGCAGCGTAGTAACTAGCGGTGAGACCCAGTACTTC.

This chain uses TRBV9 with TRBJ2-5, with TRBD1 identical over 9 bases. CDR1 SGDLS and CDR2 YYNGEE come from the germline V gene. V lost 4 bases and J lost 5; bases outside the gene matches: 9. CDR3 length: 15 amino acids. The DNA for the CDR3 is TGTGCCAGCAGCTTCAGGGACAGGGCGGGGGAGACCCAGTACTTC. Translating gives CASSFRDRAGETQYF. Supplemented by reference TRBV9 and TRBJ2-5, the full variable domain reads DSGVTQTPKHLITATGQRVTLRCSPRSGDLSVYWYQQSLDQGLQFLIQYYNGEERAKGNILERFSAQQFPDLHSELNLSSLELGDSALYFCASSFRDRAGETQYFGPGTRLLVL.

The CDR3 DNA follows: TGTGCCAGCAGTTTGGTTCAGGGGACTGAAGCTTTCTTT. The encoded protein is CASSLVQGTEAFF. The rearrangement joins TRBV12-3 or TRBV12-4 to TRBJ1-1; tentatively, D is TRBD1 (6 bases). Trimming removed 3 bases at V and 5 bases at J, with 10 bases between. The CDR3 runs to 13 residues.

As DNA, the CDR3 is TGCGCCAGCAGACAAGCGTACGGGGCAGATACGCAGTATTTT. This codes for CASRQAYGADTQYF. The chain employs TRBV5-1 and TRBJ2-3; tentative D call: TRBD2 (5 bases). Trimming removed 5 bases at V and 4 bases at J, with 14 bases between. Germline V lookup: CDR1 SGHRS, CDR2 YFSETQ. The CDR3 has 14 amino acids.

This clonotype has more than one count but fewer than ten. The rearrangement links TRBV7-3 to TRBJ2-7, with TRBD1 identical over 8 bases. This CDR3 is built from 15 residues. Germline CDR1 is SGHTA and CDR2 is FQGTGA. Trimming at V came to 1 base and at J to 3 bases, leaving 5 bases not matched to a gene. The CDR3 DNA reads as TGTGCCAGCAGCTTAATCTCAGGGGGCTTCTACGAGCAGTACTTC. Translation: CASSLISGGFYEQYF. Together with reference TRBV7-3 and TRBJ2-7, the CDR3 gives the full variable domain: GAGVSQTPSNKVTEKGKYVELRCDPISGHTALYWYRQSLGQGPEFLIYFQGTGAADDSGLPNDRFFAVRPEGSVSTLKIQRTERGDSAVYLCASSLISGGFYEQYFGPGTRLTVT.

There are a few counts of this clonotype. The chain combines TRBV5-1 with TRBJ2-5, with 14 bases matching TRBD2. Trimming at V came to 4 bases and at J to 0 bases, leaving 8 bases not matched to a gene. The germline V gene encodes CDR1 SGHRS and CDR2 YFSETQ. This CDR3 comprises 18 residues. The CDR3 DNA sequence: TGCGCCAGCAGCCAGGGACTAGCGGGGGACCAGTACCAAGAGACCCAGTACTTC. Amino acids: CASSQGLAGDQYQETQYF.

The J gene is TRBJ1-2, the V gene TRBV7-6; D call uncertain. Trimming pared 1 base from V and 7 bases from J, leaving 13 bases between. The CDR3 extends over 14 amino acids. CDR1 is SGHVS, CDR2 FNYEAQ, per germline. This CDR3 reads CASSLEVGSGGYTF. The CDR3 nucleotides read TGTGCCAGCAGCTTAGAGGTGGGGTCCGGTGGCTACACCTTC.

This clonotype was detected a few times. The rearrangement joins TRBV6-2 or TRBV6-3 to TRBJ2-1, with unresolved D. Germline values: CDR1 MNHEY, CDR2 SVGEGT. V shed 6 bases and J shed 4 bases, with 16 bases lying between them. The CDR3 totals 15 residues. CDR3 loop: CASSGRKTIYNEQFF. In DNA, the CDR3 is TGTGCCAGCAGCGGACGAAAAACCATTTACAATGAGCAGTTCTTC.

This clonotype turned up a few times. This chain uses TRBV29-1 with TRBJ2-5, with D perhaps matching TRBD2 (6 bases). The CDR3 length is 12 residues. CDR1 and CDR2 from the germline V gene are SQVTM and ANQGSEA. Trimming cost V 7 bases and J 3 bases, with 12 bases left between them. CDR3 protein: CSGGGEKETQYF. CDR3 in DNA: TGCAGCGGGGGCGGGGAGAAAGAGACCCAGTACTTC.

This chain joins TRBV5-1 and TRBJ2-2; 8 nucleotides align to TRBD1. The J segment lost 0 bases and the V segment lost 3 bases, leaving 1 base of the junction unmatched. CDR3 size: 15 residues. Germline V CDR1 and CDR2: SGHRS, YFSETQ. This CDR3 is CASSSDRANTGELFF. DNA of the CDR3: TGCGCCAGCAGCTCGGACAGGGCGAACACCGGGGAGCTGTTTTTT.

The gene calls are TRBV15 and TRBJ1-2; 10 bases map to TRBD1. The CDR3 totals 15 residues. Trimming removed 5 bases from V and 4 bases from J; junction bases left unmatched: 7. In germline, CDR1 is LNHNV, CDR2 YYDKDF (reference sequence). The CDR3 sequence: CATSEGQGSIYGYTF. CDR3 coding DNA: TGTGCCACCAGCGAGGGACAGGGGTCTATCTATGGCTACACCTTC.

As concerns this clonotype: At one boundary the junction diverges from the germline segment, which might be a read error. The chain uses TRBV29-1 and TRBJ1-2; no definite D call. Germline-derived CDR1 and CDR2 are SQVTM and ANQGSEA. The CDR3 has 11 residues. This CDR3 is CSGEVNYGYTF. The CDR3 nucleotides read TGCAGCGGTGAAGTAAACTATGGCTACACCTTC.

This clonotype came up once. The V and J genes are TRBV6-1 and TRBJ1-4, with TRBD1 identical over 9 bases. The CDR3 is 15 residues long. Trimming removed 7 bases from V and 7 bases from J; junction bases left unmatched: 10. The germline CDR1 and CDR2 sequences are MNHNS and SASEGT. CDR3 protein: CASNDGGQGVEKLFF. CDR3 in DNA: TGTGCCAGCAATGATGGGGGACAGGGAGTTGAAAAACTGTTTTTT.

The chain recombines TRBV6-1 with TRBJ1-2; possibly TRBD1 for D (5 bases). The CDR3 length is 17 residues. Germline V CDR1 and CDR2: MNHNS, SASEGT. V lost 2 bases to trimming and J lost 4 bases, with 20 bases between them. The chain's CDR3 is CASSEYTTEVDRYGYTF. The CDR3 DNA reads TGTGCCAGCAGTGAATATACGACAGAGGTGGATCGCTATGGCTACACCTTC.